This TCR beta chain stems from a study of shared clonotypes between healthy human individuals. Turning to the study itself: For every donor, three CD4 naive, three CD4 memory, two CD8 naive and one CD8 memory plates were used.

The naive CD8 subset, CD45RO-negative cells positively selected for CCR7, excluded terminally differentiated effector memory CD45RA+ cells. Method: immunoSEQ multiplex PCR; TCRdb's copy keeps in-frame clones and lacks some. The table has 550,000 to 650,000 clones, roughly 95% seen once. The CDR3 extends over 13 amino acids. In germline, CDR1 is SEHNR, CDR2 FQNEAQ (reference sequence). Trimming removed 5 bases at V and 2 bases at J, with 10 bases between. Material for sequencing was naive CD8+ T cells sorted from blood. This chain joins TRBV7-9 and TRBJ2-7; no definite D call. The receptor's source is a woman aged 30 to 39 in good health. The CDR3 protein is CASSARVAYEQYF. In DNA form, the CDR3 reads TGTGCCAGCAGCGCAAGGGTTGCCTACGAGCAGTACTTC.